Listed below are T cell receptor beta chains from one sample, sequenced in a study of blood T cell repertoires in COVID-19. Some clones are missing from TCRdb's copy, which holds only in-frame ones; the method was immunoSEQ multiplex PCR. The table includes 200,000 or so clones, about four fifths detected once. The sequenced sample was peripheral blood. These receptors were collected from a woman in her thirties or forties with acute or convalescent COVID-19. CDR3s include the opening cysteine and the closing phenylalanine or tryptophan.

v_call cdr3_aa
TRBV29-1 CSVVGGNTDTQYF
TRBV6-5 CASSRLPTGQETQYF
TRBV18 CASSPWEGPNSPLHF
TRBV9 CASSVHNRGAGNTIYF
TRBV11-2 CASSPRVTSYNEQFF
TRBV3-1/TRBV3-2 CASSQGRGDEQFF
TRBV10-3 CAISQTSGVTDTQYF
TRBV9 CTPVGRGSNQPQHF
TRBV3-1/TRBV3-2 CASSPRGGLLGNQPQHF
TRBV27 CASSFVAGGGNEQFF
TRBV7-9 CASSLGDYKETQYF
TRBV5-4 CASSEGLPAYNEQFF
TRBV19 CASSLGGEAFF
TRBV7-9 CASSLGGEAFF
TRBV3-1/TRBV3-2 CASSRGWGGMNTEAFF
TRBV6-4 CASSEGLAGNIQYF
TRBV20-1 CSASSGTSGNEQFF
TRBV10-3 CAISRGIYYGYTF
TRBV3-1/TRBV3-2 CASSRDWSSYNEQFF
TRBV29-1 CSGAGGEVQETQYF
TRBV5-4 CASSSGRGGFDSPLHF
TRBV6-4 CASRILAEETGELFF
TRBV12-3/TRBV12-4 CASREDARGPQHF
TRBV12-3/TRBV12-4 CASSPTANEQFF
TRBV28 CASSASGTGNNSPLHF
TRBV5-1 CASSAGLAATGELFF
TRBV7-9 CASRIGADYEQYF
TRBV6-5 CASSRQGPYNEQFF
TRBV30 CAWSETGGYQPQHF
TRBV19 CASSTGSGANVLTF
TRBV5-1 CASSPGEAGGALYF